What follows are 3 T cell receptor beta chains derived from one specimen sequenced in a study of T cells in Graves' hyperthyroidism and ophthalmopathy. Amplified TCR beta CDR3 regions derived from RNA transcripts. An initial round of RT-PCR targeting the TCR CDR3 relied on the HTBI primer set. A single record per CDR3 protein comes from TCRdb applying MiXCR to the multiplex PCR reads. The top ten clones hold nearly 8.5% of a sample with around 540,000 distinct CDR3 sequences, 46% of them seen once. Sequenced: peripheral blood or thyroid tissue (not recorded which). The source of these receptors is a young woman with Graves' hyperthyroidism.

The rearrangement joins TRBV9 to TRBJ2-5, with 7 positions matching TRBD1. There are 16 residues in the CDR3. The germline gives CDR1 SGDLS, CDR2 YYNGEE. Germline trimming cut 4 bases from V and 3 bases from J; bases unmatched to any gene: 12. CDR3 protein: CASSSHPGTDEETQYF. CDR3 bases: TGTGCCAGCAGCTCCCATCCCGGGACAGATGAAGAGACCCAGTACTTC.

The V gene is TRBV25-1, the J gene TRBJ1-2; TRBD1 agrees at 7 bases. V shed 5 bases, J shed 3 bases, and the junction held 6 bases outside the gene matches. Germline lookup yields CDR1 MGHDK and CDR2 SYGVNS. This CDR3 has 14 amino acids. CDR3: CASSLLGTDYGYTF. CDR3 sequence (DNA): TGTGCCAGCAGTTTACTCGGGACAGACTATGGCTACACCTTC.

A few counts support this clonotype. Given a much more abundant clone one base away, this may be a read error. The chain combines TRBV29-1 with TRBJ1-1; unclear D gene. The CDR3 extends over 12 amino acids. Germline values: CDR1 SQVTM, CDR2 ANQGSEA. CDR3 amino acids: CSVVRGRTEASF. CDR3 coding DNA: TGCAGCGTTGTTCGAGGGCGGACTGAAGCTTCCTTT.